This T cell receptor beta chain emerged from a study of T cells in Graves' hyperthyroidism and ophthalmopathy. Study conclusions and caveats: Ophthalmopathy and stable hyperthyroidism were told apart by a 13 V-J model. Most expanded thyroid clonotypes above 0.001 recurred in blood.

As for this clonotype: Its antigen remains unidentified. A read error may account for a junction end that differs from germline.

TCR beta CDR3 regions were amplified from RNA. HTBI primers drove first-round RT-PCR of the TCR CDR3. MiXCR, run by TCRdb on the multiplex PCR reads, gives a single entry per CDR3 protein. The sample carries fewer than 450,000 distinct CDR3 sequences, about 15% recorded once. Orbital computed tomography and thyroid ultrasound, together with serum TRAb and thyroxine and clinical symptoms, were used for diagnoses. The CDR3 covers 18 residues. CDR1 and CDR2 (germline): SEHNR, FQNEAQ (reference sequence). This chain uses TRBV7-9 with TRBJ2-3; the D is unclear. The sequence was collected from a woman aged 60-70 years with Graves' ophthalmopathy. The sequencing input was blood. The CDR3 is CTSSLGLRQVEATDAQYF. CDR3 in DNA: TGTACCAGCAGCTTAGGGCTAAGGCAGGTAGAAGCCACAGATGCGCAGTATTTT.